Included here is one T cell receptor (beta chain) sequence, with context. The antigen is unknown. V was pared by 5 bases and J by 5 bases, with 13 bases between. The germline CDR1 and CDR2 sequences are SEHNR and FQNEAQ (reference sequence). This CDR3 spans 14 amino acids. The data were obtained in a study of cytomegalovirus exposure and HLA in healthy donors. TCRdb keeps only in-frame clones here, not all; method: immunoSEQ multiplex PCR. Here the sample spans about 130,000 clones, 80% to 90% being singletons. General study findings and limits: The authors enumerated 150 to 200 TCR beta chains as linked to cytomegalovirus. In vitro confirmation showed three CMV-associated chains to be CMV antigen specific.

This chain uses TRBV7-9 with TRBJ2-1; TRBD2 might be the D (5 bases). The sequenced sample consisted of PBMCs. The sequence was collected from a woman between 25 and 40 years old in good health and CMV-seropositive. The CDR3 region is CASSPGRGNNEQFF. For the CDR3, the DNA is TGTGCCAGCAGCCCTGGTCGGGGAAACAATGAGCAGTTCTTC.